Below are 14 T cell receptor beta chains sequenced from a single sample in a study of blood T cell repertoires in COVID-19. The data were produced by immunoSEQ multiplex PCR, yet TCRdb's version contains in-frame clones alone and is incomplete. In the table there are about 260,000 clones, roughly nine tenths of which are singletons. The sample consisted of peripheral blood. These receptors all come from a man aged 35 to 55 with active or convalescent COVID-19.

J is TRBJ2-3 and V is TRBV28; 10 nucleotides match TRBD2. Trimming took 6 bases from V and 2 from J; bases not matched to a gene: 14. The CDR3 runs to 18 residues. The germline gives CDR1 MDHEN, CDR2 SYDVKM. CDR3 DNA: TGTGCCAGCAGCTCTTGGCTAGCGGGGGACCTCTCCACAGATACGCAGTATTTT. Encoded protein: CASSSWLAGDLSTDTQYF.

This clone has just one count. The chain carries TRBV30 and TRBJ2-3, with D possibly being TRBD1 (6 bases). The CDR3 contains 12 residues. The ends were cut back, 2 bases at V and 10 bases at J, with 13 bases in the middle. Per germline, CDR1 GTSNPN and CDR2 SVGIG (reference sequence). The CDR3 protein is CAWSLTQGSQYF. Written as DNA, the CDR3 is TGTGCCTGGAGTCTAACACAGGGCTCGCAGTATTTT.

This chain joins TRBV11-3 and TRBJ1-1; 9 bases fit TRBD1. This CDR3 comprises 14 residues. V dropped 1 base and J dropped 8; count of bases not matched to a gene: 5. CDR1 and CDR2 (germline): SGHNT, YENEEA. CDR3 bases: TGTGCCAGCAGCTTAGGGGGGACAGGGAGAGAAGCTTTCTTT. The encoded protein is CASSLGGTGREAFF.

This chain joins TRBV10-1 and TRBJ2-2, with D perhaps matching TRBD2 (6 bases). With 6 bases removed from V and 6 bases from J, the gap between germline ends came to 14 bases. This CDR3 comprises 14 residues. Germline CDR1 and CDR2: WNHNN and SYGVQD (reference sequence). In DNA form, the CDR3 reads TGCGCCAGCAGAAAGGCTACGGGGGCCGGGGAGCTGTTTTTT. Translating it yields CASRKATGAGELFF.

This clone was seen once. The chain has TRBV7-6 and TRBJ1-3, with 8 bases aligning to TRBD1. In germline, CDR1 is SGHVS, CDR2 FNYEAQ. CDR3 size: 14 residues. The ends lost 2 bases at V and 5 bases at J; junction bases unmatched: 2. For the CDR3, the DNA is TGTGCCAGCAGCTTAAGGACAGGGCGAAACACCATATATTTT. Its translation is CASSLRTGRNTIYF. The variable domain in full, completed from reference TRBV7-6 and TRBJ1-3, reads GAGVSQSPRYKVTKRGQDVALRCDPISGHVSLYWYRQALGQGPEFLTYFNYEAQQDKSGLPNDRFSAERPEGSISTLTIQRTEQRDSAMYRCASSLRTGRNTIYFGEGSWLTVV.

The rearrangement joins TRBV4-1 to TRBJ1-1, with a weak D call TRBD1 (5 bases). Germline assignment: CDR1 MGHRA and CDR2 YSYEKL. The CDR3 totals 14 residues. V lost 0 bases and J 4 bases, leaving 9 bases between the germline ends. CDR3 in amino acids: CASSQDGGVTEAFF. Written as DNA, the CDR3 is TGCGCCAGCAGCCAAGATGGAGGGGTCACTGAAGCTTTCTTT.

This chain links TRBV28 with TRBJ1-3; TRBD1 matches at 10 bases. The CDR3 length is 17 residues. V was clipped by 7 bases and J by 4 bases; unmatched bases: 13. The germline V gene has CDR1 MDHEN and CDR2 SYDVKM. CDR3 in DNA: TGTGCCAGCAACCAAGAGACCGGGACAGGGGTCGGAAACACCATATATTTT. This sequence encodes CASNQETGTGVGNTIYF. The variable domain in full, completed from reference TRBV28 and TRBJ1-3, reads DVKVTQSSRYLVKRTGEKVFLECVQDMDHENMFWYRQDPGLGLRLIYFSYDVKMKEKGDIPEGYSVSREKKERFSLILESASTNQTSMYLCASNQETGTGVGNTIYFGEGSWLTVV.

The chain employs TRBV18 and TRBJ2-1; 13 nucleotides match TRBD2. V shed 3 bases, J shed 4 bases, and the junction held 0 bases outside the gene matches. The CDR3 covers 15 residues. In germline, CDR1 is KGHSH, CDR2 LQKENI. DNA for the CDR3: TGTGCCAGCTCACCGACTAGCGGGGGGTACAATGAGCAGTTCTTC. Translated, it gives CASSPTSGGYNEQFF.

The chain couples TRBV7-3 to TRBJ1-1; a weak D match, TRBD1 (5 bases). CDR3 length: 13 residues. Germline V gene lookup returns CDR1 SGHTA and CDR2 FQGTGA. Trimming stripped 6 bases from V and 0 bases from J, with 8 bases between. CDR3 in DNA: TGTGCCAGCAGTCAAGGGGTGAACACTGAAGCTTTCTTT. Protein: CASSQGVNTEAFF.

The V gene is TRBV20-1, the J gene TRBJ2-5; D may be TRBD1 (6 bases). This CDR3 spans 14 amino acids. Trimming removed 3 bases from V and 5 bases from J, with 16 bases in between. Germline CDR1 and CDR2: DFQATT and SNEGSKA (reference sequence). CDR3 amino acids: CSASSGGGVETQYF. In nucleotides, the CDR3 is TGCAGTGCTAGTTCAGGTGGGGGCGTGGAGACCCAGTACTTC.

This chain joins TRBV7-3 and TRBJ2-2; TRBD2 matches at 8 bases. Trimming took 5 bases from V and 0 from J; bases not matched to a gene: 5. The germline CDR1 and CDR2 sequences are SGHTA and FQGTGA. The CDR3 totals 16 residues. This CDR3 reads CASSPTSGANTGELFF. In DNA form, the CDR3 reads TGTGCCAGCAGCCCCACTAGCGGAGCGAACACCGGGGAGCTGTTTTTT.

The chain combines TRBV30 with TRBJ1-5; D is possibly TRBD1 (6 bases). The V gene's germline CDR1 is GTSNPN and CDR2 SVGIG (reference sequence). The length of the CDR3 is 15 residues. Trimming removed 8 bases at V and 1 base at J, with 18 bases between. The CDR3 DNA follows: TGTGCCCGCCACCTGTTACAGGGAAGCAATCAGCCCCAGCATTTT. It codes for CARHLLQGSNQPQHF. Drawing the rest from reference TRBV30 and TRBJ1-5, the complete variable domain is SQTIHQWPATLVQPVGSPLSLECTVEGTSNPNLYWYRQAAGRGLQLLFYSVGIGQISSEVPQNLSASRPQDRQFILSSKKLLLSDSGFYLCARHLLQGSNQPQHFGDGTRLSIL.

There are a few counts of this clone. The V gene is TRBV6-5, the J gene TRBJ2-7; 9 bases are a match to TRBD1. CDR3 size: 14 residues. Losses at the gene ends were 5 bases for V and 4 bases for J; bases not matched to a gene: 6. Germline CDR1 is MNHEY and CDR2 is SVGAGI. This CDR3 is CASSTDRGGYEQYF. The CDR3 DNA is TGTGCCAGCAGTACGGACAGGGGCGGTTACGAGCAGTACTTC.

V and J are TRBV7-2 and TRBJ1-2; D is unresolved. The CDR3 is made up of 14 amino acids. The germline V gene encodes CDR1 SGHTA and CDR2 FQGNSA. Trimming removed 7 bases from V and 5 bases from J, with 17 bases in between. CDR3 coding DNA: TGTGCCAGCACCTCATACTTGGGCGTATATGGCTACACCTTC. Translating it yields CASTSYLGVYGYTF.